This is a list of T cell receptor beta chains from one sample in a study of beta chain features in type 1 diabetes. The method was immunoSEQ multiplex PCR; TCRdb's version includes in-frame clones alone and lacks a portion of them. The table has 100,000 to 150,000 clones, 9% seen once. Material for sequencing was central memory CD4+ T cells from blood. The receptors derive from a man younger than 45 with type 1 diabetes. Each CDR3 is given with its conserved first and last residue. The D gene is left open where the match is weak. Some rows have no size entry. The others give once, few or many, or a class for an expanded clone.

V	J	size	D	DNA	CDR3
TRBV27	TRBJ2-3	NA	TRBD2	TGTGCCAGCAAGGGTGCGCAGCGGGGCAGCACAGATACGCAGTATTTT	CASKGAQRGSTDTQYF
TRBV7-3	TRBJ2-3	NA	NA	TGTGCCAGCACCTTGGGGGGGCTCGAAGATACGCAGTATTTT	CASTLGGLEDTQYF
TRBV18	TRBJ1-5	NA	NA	TGTGCCAGCTCACCAAGTGCACAGGGTAATCAGCCCCAGCATTTT	CASSPSAQGNQPQHF
TRBV25-1	TRBJ2-2	few	TRBD1	TGTGCCAGCAGTGTGTCCGAAGGACAGGGCAACACCGGGGAGCTGTTTTTT	CASSVSEGQGNTGELFF
TRBV9	TRBJ2-7	few	NA	TGTGCCAGCAGCGTAGACACCACCGCCGAGCAGTACTTC	CASSVDTTAEQYF
TRBV5-1	TRBJ2-2	NA	NA	TGCGCCAGCAGCTTGGACTCGCGGGGAGGCAGCACCGGGGAGCTGTTTTTT	CASSLDSRGGSTGELFF
TRBV5-4	TRBJ1-3	NA	NA	TGTGCCAGCAGCCCCGACAGGCTCTCTGGAAACACCATATATTTT	CASSPDRLSGNTIYF
TRBV27	TRBJ1-2	NA	NA	TGTGCCAGCAGTTTCCAGGACAGCTATGGCTACACCTTC	CASSFQDSYGYTF
TRBV6-1	TRBJ2-7	few	NA	TGTGCCAGCAGTGCCAACGGTTACTCCTACGAGCAGTACTTC	CASSANGYSYEQYF
TRBV25-1	TRBJ1-6	few	TRBD1	TGTGCCAGCAGTATTACGACAGGGCTAAATTCACCCCTCCACTTT	CASSITTGLNSPLHF
TRBV25-1	TRBJ1-1	NA	TRBD1	TGTGCCAGCAGGGCCGACAGGGTGAACACTGAAGCTTTCTTT	CASRADRVNTEAFF
TRBV2	TRBJ1-2	few	NA	TGTGCCAGCAGTGAAAACAGGGAGCGCTATGGCTACACCTTC	CASSENRERYGYTF
TRBV6-1	TRBJ1-5	NA	NA	TGTGCCAGCAGTGACCTTCCTCAGGGAAGCAATCAGCCCCAGCATTTT	CASSDLPQGSNQPQHF
TRBV5-1	TRBJ1-2	many	NA	TGCGCCAGCAGCTTGACTGGAGCTAACTATGGCTACACCTTC	CASSLTGANYGYTF
TRBV30	TRBJ1-6	few	NA	TGTGCCTGGGGTTCGTCCAGGATTTATTCACCCCTCCACTTT	CAWGSSRIYSPLHF
TRBV7-2	TRBJ1-5	NA	NA	TGTGCCAGCAGCTTAATGGAGGGAAGGCCCCAGCATTTT	CASSLMEGRPQHF
TRBV2	TRBJ2-6	NA	TRBD1	TGTGCCAGTTTACCCGGACAGGGGGTCCCTGGGGCCAACGTCCTGACTTTC	CASLPGQGVPGANVLTF
TRBV7-9	TRBJ2-1	few	NA	TGTGCCAGCAGCTTGTTGAGGGGGTCTTACAATGAGCAGTTCTTC	CASSLLRGSYNEQFF
TRBV15	TRBJ1-6	few	NA	TGTGCCACCAGCAGAGAGGACACCGGTTCACCCCTCCACTTT	CATSREDTGSPLHF
TRBV28	TRBJ1-4	NA	NA	TGTGCCAGCAGTTTGGGGGGAGGCACTAATGAAAAACTGTTTTTT	CASSLGGGTNEKLFF
TRBV11-2	TRBJ2-3	NA	TRBD2	TGTGCCAGCAGCACGGGACTAGGGTTTGCGGATACGCAGTATTTT	CASSTGLGFADTQYF
TRBV7-2	TRBJ1-4	few	NA	TGTGCCAGCAGCTGGGGCCCGGGTGAAAAACTGTTTTTT	CASSWGPGEKLFF
TRBV27	TRBJ1-2	NA	TRBD1	TGTGCCAGCAGTCGAAAGGGGGCTCACTATGGCTACACCTTC	CASSRKGAHYGYTF
TRBV5-1	TRBJ2-3	few	NA	TGCGCCAGCAGCTTACAACCTAGCACAGATACGCAGTATTTT	CASSLQPSTDTQYF
TRBV18	TRBJ2-5	NA	NA	TGTGCCAGCTCACCAGGGACTCGGGAGACCCAGTACTTC	CASSPGTRETQYF
TRBV19	TRBJ1-1	NA	NA	TGTGCCAGTAGTAAAAACGGACTCGGGAACACTGAAGCTTTCTTT	CASSKNGLGNTEAFF
TRBV5-6	TRBJ1-2	few	TRBD1	TGTGCCAGCAGCAAAGACAGGGGAGTGAGTGGCTACACCTTC	CASSKDRGVSGYTF
TRBV7-3	TRBJ2-3	NA	TRBD2	TGTGCCAGCAGCCGGGGCACTAGCGGGGGGGCCGATGGCACAGATACGCAGTATTTT	CASSRGTSGGADGTDTQYF
TRBV19	TRBJ2-3	few	TRBD1	TGTGCCAGTAGTCGGAGAAGCCGCGACAGGGTTACTAGCACAGATACGCAGTATTTT	CASSRRSRDRVTSTDTQYF
TRBV20-1	TRBJ2-3	NA	NA	TGCAGTGCTGCGAAGGGGGATACGCAGTATTTT	CSAAKGDTQYF